This TCR beta chain was obtained from a study of T cell responses to AZD1222 COVID-19 vaccine (dated by TCRdb to 2020 to 2023). Describing the broader study: AZD1222 recipients with second doses at about 4 weeks or about 12 weeks were pooled, because spike-specific TCR depth and breadth did not differ between schedules. A total of more than 230 trial participants underwent TCR sequencing, of whom about 210 had received two doses of AZD1222 and 26 had received two doses of the MenACWY control vaccine. Enrollment into the trials was organized by age into subgroups of 18-55, 56-69 and 70-plus years, and those subgroups contained about 150, 27 and 61 TCR-sequenced participants, respectively. What the work shows at the level of the full study, not this receptor alone: CD4 TCRs associated with the vaccine covered the entire spike protein, and the dominant responses were in regions 160-218 and 743-854. Conclusions about previously exposed vaccinees are limited, since just five to seven AZD1222 recipients were seropositive for SARS-CoV-2 at baseline. Nearly half of unique spike-specific TCRs reportedly recognized epitopes outside regions mutated in the B.1.351 and B.1.1.7 variants. In the small 56-69-year group, the increase in depth fell short of significance, most likely because of low power. Because no samples from the day 14 peak response were available, repertoires could be characterized only after the peak T cell response. Spike-specific TCR breadth and depth rose significantly after two AZD1222 doses compared with day 0 and with MenACWY recipients. Participants were mostly white British and included more females than males, and it was suggested by the authors that clonal diversity may have been underestimated.

With regard to this clone: Its cognate antigen has yet to be identified. No base quality values were provided; no much bigger clone lies one nucleotide off.

CDR1 and CDR2 (WNHNN, SYGVQD) derive from the germline V gene (reference sequence). The CDR3, from cysteine to phenylalanine, totals 17 residues. Only the CDR3 portion is preserved as DNA: 51 bases, with reading frame beginning at the first base. The V and J ends are trimmed by 3 bases and 0 bases, leaving 12 bases between them. The CDR3 regions of human TCRbeta chains were analyzed by immunosequencing. The source study handled its data this way. TCRs in the repertoires were compared against a reference library of SARS-CoV-2-specific TCRs that had been generated with the MIRA antigen-specificity platform. Breadth was defined as the fraction of unique TCRs that were SARS-CoV-2-associated, and depth was defined as the fraction of total T cells that were SARS-CoV-2-associated. Using the MIRA data, each spike-specific TCR was mapped to the spike region that the TCR reacts to and placed in a CD4 or CD8 class. Log10-transformed breadth and depth values were compared by one-way ANOVA with Sidak's multiple comparisons tests. The source is immuneACCESS, and TCRdb retained only in-frame sequences with V and J called. Part of the clones is not carried over; for the studies checked, unresolved V genes explain less than half of this, and the remainder is unexplained. Clone size and the V and J calls come from that table; the DNA yielded D and trimming. The sample has about 30,000 clones on record, approximately 90% of them singletons. The ten largest clones add up to less than 55% of the sample.

Reading the label with the study, this specimen's time point is: baseline before first vaccination. Samples from vaccinated people were obtained from the UK trials COV001 and COV002, which included a single-blind randomized controlled phase 2/3 trial of AZD1222 (ChAdOx1 nCoV-19) in healthy adults. For TCRbeta chain sequencing, PBMC samples were collected from trial participants at day 0 and at day 28 after the second dose. The sample here was peripheral blood, taken on day 0 of AZD1222 vaccination. This receptor was obtained from an adult in good health. The chain couples TRBV10-1 to TRBJ2-6, with the D gene call left open. The nucleotide sequence reads TGCGCCAGCAGTGATGGAGACGGATACTCTGGGGCCAACGTCCTGACTTTC. It translates to CASSDGDGYSGANVLTF.